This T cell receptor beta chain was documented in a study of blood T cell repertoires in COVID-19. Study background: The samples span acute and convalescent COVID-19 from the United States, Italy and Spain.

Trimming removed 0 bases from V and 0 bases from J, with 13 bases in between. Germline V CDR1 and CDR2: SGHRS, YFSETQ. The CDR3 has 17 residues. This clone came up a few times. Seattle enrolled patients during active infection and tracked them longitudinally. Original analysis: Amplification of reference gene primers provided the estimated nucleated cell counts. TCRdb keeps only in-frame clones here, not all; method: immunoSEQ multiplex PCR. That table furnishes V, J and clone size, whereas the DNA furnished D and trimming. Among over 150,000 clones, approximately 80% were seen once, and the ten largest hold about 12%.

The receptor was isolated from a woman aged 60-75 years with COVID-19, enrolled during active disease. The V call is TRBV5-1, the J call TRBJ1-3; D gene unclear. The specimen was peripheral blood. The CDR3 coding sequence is TGCGCCAGCAGCTTGGACCTTTTACACCGCTCTGGAAACACCATATATTTT. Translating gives CASSLDLLHRSGNTIYF.